This T cell receptor beta chain was captured by sequencing in a study of radiation and T cells in renal cell carcinoma. Study-level points and caveats: In blood, top tumor clones expanded by 2 weeks, shrinking by 4.

The V and J ends lost 0 bases and 2 bases respectively, with 8 bases between them. Looked up from germline, CDR1 is SGHRS and CDR2 is YFSETQ. The CDR3 sequence is 14 residues long. The time point was: blood 4 weeks post-SBRT, at nephrectomy. Regarding treatment: 15 Gy SBRT to primary tumor, nephrectomy 4 weeks later. Nephrectomy followed 15 Gy stereotactic body radiation by 4 weeks. Serial blood draws occurred at baseline and 2 and 4 weeks post-SBRT. Only in-frame clones appear in the TCRdb table, and some are missing; sequencing was by immunoSEQ multiplex PCR. The data contain 25,000 to 40,000 clones, roughly 80% of them singletons. With regard to this clone: Its antigen is currently unknown.

This sequence was found in a man aged 60 to 75 with renal cell carcinoma. Material: blood, obtained from a patient whose treatment included radiotherapy and nephrectomy. The chain recombines TRBV5-1 with TRBJ1-2; perhaps TRBD1 as D (5 bases). CDR3 nucleotides: TGCGCCAGCAGCTTGGGGCGGGACAACTATGGCTACACCTTC. Amino acids: CASSLGRDNYGYTF.